The 30 T cell receptor beta chains reported below all come from one sample, sequenced in a study of T-cell memory formation after mild COVID-19. MiXCR, run by TCRdb on the 5' RACE reads, gives a single entry per CDR3 protein. The sample lists about 160,000 distinct CDR3 sequences, 30% to 35% occurring once. Material for sequencing was PBMCs or a T cell subset sorted from them (not recorded which). The receptors derive from an adult woman who had mild COVID-19 (a few samples of this study predate the infection). Cell type and time point are not known.

The rearrangement joins TRBV7-6 to TRBJ2-7; D may be TRBD2 (6 bases). CDR1 SGHVS and CDR2 FNYEAQ come from the germline V gene. This CDR3 contains 15 residues. V was shortened by 5 bases and J by 3 bases, with 17 bases between the two germline ends. Written as DNA, the CDR3 is TGTGCCAGCAGCCCGGGGGACGGCATAGACTACGAGCAGTACTTC. Protein sequence: CASSPGDGIDYEQYF.

This clonotype was observed a handful of times. This chain links TRBV7-9 with TRBJ1-1; D perhaps matches TRBD1 (5 bases). Germline V lookup: CDR1 SEHNR, CDR2 FQNEAQ (reference sequence). The CDR3 has 15 amino acids. V was trimmed by 5 bases and J by 0 bases, leaving 13 bases between them. The CDR3 DNA reads TGTGCCAGCAGCCGCACCGGGACTGTGAACACTGAAGCTTTCTTT. This codes for CASSRTGTVNTEAFF.

This rearrangement joins TRBV25-1 to TRBJ1-5; D is unclear. The CDR3 has 13 amino acids. The V gene's germline CDR1 is MGHDK and CDR2 SYGVNS. Trimming removed 3 bases at V and 6 bases at J, with 9 bases between. Here the CDR3 reads CASSDSGPQPQHF. The CDR3 nucleotides are TGTGCCAGCAGTGATTCCGGCCCTCAGCCCCAGCATTTT.

This clonotype was seen a handful of times. The genes are TRBV20-1 and TRBJ2-7; the D gene is possibly TRBD1 (6 bases). In germline, CDR1 is DFQATT, CDR2 SNEGSKA (reference sequence). The CDR3 consists of 12 residues. Trimming pared 6 bases from V and 2 bases from J, leaving 11 bases between. CDR3 sequence reads: CSARGVAYEQYF. CDR3 bases: TGCAGTGCCAGGGGCGTTGCCTACGAGCAGTACTTC.

The chain joins TRBV6-1 to TRBJ1-6; unclear D gene. The CDR3 totals 14 residues. Germline CDR1 reads MNHNS; CDR2 reads SASEGT. Trimming shortened V by 0 bases and J by 10 bases, and 10 bases separated the two germline ends. CDR3 residues: CASSEAYWESPLHF. The CDR3 DNA reads as TGTGCCAGCAGTGAAGCCTATTGGGAGTCACCCCTCCACTTT.

Only a few counts were recorded for this clonotype. This rearrangement joins TRBV3-1 to TRBJ1-4, with D possibly TRBD1 on 5 matching bases. The V end was cut by 5 bases, the J end by 2 bases, with 12 bases between. Germline V gives CDR1 LGHDT, CDR2 YNNKEL (reference sequence). CDR3 length equals 15 residues. DNA for the CDR3: TGTGCCAGCAGCGGGAGACAGACGACTAATGAAAAACTGTTTTTT. Translated, it gives CASSGRQTTNEKLFF.

The chain recombines TRBV7-6 with TRBJ2-3; tentative D call: TRBD2 (5 bases). Germline V gene lookup returns CDR1 SGHVS and CDR2 FNYEAQ. The ends were cut back, 4 bases at V and 6 bases at J, with 11 bases in the middle. The CDR3 consists of 13 residues. The DNA for the CDR3 is TGTGCCAGCAGCTCGGGAATAGCTGATACGCAGTATTTT. Residues: CASSSGIADTQYF.

This clonotype was seen only a few times. The V and J genes are TRBV20-1 and TRBJ2-7; 7 positions agree with TRBD1. Germline-derived CDR1 and CDR2 are DFQATT and SNEGSKA (reference sequence). V trimming: 0 bases; J trimming: 0 bases; junction bases outside the gene matches: 2. CDR3 length: 14 residues. The CDR3, as DNA: TGCAGTGCTAGAGATCAGGGGGTCTCCTACGAGCAGTACTTC. The encoded protein is CSARDQGVSYEQYF.

The chain couples TRBV2 to TRBJ2-7; 15 nucleotides align to TRBD2. V dropped 7 bases and J dropped 4; count of bases not matched to a gene: 5. CDR3 length: 15 residues. CDR1 is SNHLY, CDR2 FYNNEI, per germline. The DNA of the CDR3 is TGTGCCAGCACCGAAGGGACTAGCGGGGGGTACGAGCAGTACTTC. Translated, it gives CASTEGTSGGYEQYF.

The chain uses TRBV7-9 and TRBJ2-2; 11 positions match TRBD1. This CDR3 is 16 amino acids long. Unmatched junction bases numbered 4, after V lost 3 bases and J lost 4 bases. Per the germline V gene, CDR1 is SEHNR and CDR2 is FQNEAQ (reference sequence). The CDR3 DNA reads TGTGCCAGCAGCTTCTACGGGACAGGGGGCACCGGGGAGCTGTTTTTT. It is translated as CASSFYGTGGTGELFF.

This clonotype was detected only a few times. The chain employs TRBV24-1 and TRBJ2-7; unclear D gene. CDR1 is KGHDR and CDR2 is SFDVKD in the germline V gene. The CDR3 is 11 amino acids. Deletions cut 0 bases from V and 5 bases from J, with 1 base between. CDR3 nucleotides: TGTGCCACCAGTGATTTGGACGAGCAGTACTTC. Encoded protein: CATSDLDEQYF.

CDR3 DNA sequence: TGTGCCAGCAGCGTAGATGGCGCTCCTTCAACGGGCTACACCTTC. Amino acids: CASSVDGAPSTGYTF. The rearrangement joins TRBV9 to TRBJ1-2, with D unclear. Germline CDR1 and CDR2: SGDLS and YYNGEE. This CDR3 contains 15 residues. Trimming took 0 bases from V and 8 from J, leaving 17 bases between them.

In this sample, this clonotype turned up a few times. The chain is built from TRBV9 and TRBJ2-4, with a weak D call TRBD2 (6 bases). The CDR3 has 17 residues. The germline V and J ends were trimmed by 2 bases and 0 bases, with 15 bases remaining between them. Germline V gene sequence: CDR1 SGDLS, CDR2 YYNGEE. The CDR3 sequence: CASSVSLEAGAKNIQYF. For the CDR3, the DNA is TGTGCCAGCAGCGTTTCGCTGGAAGCGGGAGCCAAAAACATTCAGTACTTC.

This clonotype was observed a few times. The V call is TRBV25-1, the J call TRBJ2-5; D is possibly TRBD1 or TRBD2 (5 bases each). Germline-derived CDR1 and CDR2 are MGHDK and SYGVNS. The CDR3 covers 14 residues. V shed 10 bases and J shed 5 bases, with 20 bases lying between them. CDR3 region: CAIAPRGAQETQYF. CDR3 in DNA: TGTGCCATTGCCCCGAGGGGCGCCCAGGAGACCCAGTACTTC.

The table lists this clonotype with a few counts. J is TRBJ2-1 and V is TRBV7-2; TRBD2 is a possible D gene (6 bases). This CDR3 has 13 amino acids. Trimming pared 5 bases from V and 6 bases from J, leaving 11 bases between. CDR1 SGHTA and CDR2 FQGNSA come from the germline V gene. The CDR3 coding sequence is TGTGCCAGCAGCCGCGGGACTCTCAATGAGCAGTTCTTC. It encodes CASSRGTLNEQFF. Together with reference TRBV7-2 and TRBJ2-1, the CDR3 gives the full variable domain: GAGVSQSPSNKVTEKGKDVELRCDPISGHTALYWYRQSLGQGLEFLIYFQGNSAPDKSGLPSDRFSAERTGGSVSTLTIQRTQQEDSAVYLCASSRGTLNEQFFGPGTRLTVL.

The V and J genes are TRBV12-5 and TRBJ1-2; 12 bases are shared with TRBD1. V was clipped by 5 bases and J by 3 bases; unmatched bases: 13. Per germline, CDR1 LGHNT and CDR2 FRNRAP. CDR3 length: 18 residues. CDR3 in amino acids: CASGLFRWGTGGHYGYTF. As DNA, the CDR3 is TGTGCTAGTGGTCTGTTCCGTTGGGGGACAGGGGGCCACTATGGCTACACCTTC.

The chain employs TRBV5-1 and TRBJ2-7; D may match TRBD1 or TRBD2 (6 bases each). From germline, CDR1 is SGHRS and CDR2 YFSETQ. CDR3 length equals 13 residues. V lost 1 base, J lost 4 bases, and 9 bases lay in between. CDR3 in amino acids: CASSLTGAYEQYF. CDR3 DNA sequence: TGCGCCAGCAGCTTGACGGGGGCATACGAGCAGTACTTC.

This clonotype was observed a handful of times. The chain couples TRBV24-1 to TRBJ2-3, with TRBD2 matching over 7 bases. CDR1 is KGHDR and CDR2 is SFDVKD in the germline V gene. Trimming at V came to 3 bases and at J to 8 bases, leaving 4 bases not matched to a gene. The CDR3 sequence is 13 residues long. The CDR3 coding sequence is TGTGCCACCAGTGATCTTCTAGCGGTTACGCAGTATTTT. Its translation: CATSDLLAVTQYF.

CDR3 coding DNA: TGTGCCATCAGTGGGACTAGAGGGTCCTACGAGCAGTACTTC. Its protein product is CAISGTRGSYEQYF. The chain joins TRBV10-3 to TRBJ2-7; 7 positions agree with TRBD2. CDR1 and CDR2 from the germline V gene are ENHRY and SYGVKD. V trimming: 4 bases; J trimming: 1 base; junction bases outside the gene matches: 4. The CDR3 sequence is 14 residues long.

This clonotype was seen a handful of times. J is TRBJ2-1 and V is TRBV29-1, with 11 positions matching TRBD2. This CDR3 comprises 14 residues. The trim removed 4 bases at V and 8 bases at J, leaving 7 bases unmatched. CDR1 and CDR2 from the germline V gene are SQVTM and ANQGSEA. The CDR3 region is CSVAGTSGVYEQFF. In nucleotides, the CDR3 is TGCAGCGTTGCCGGGACTAGCGGAGTTTATGAGCAGTTCTTC.

This sequence joins TRBV5-1 and TRBJ2-1; no clear D gene. The CDR3 totals 16 residues. Trimming pared 0 bases from V and 5 bases from J, leaving 15 bases between. Germline-derived CDR1 and CDR2 are SGHRS and YFSETQ. In nucleotides, the CDR3 is TGCGCCAGCAGCTTGGAAGTGGTTGCCGCCAACAATGAGCAGTTCTTC. This encodes CASSLEVVAANNEQFF.

The chain employs TRBV7-9 and TRBJ2-3; maybe TRBD1 (7 bases). The length of the CDR3 is 15 residues. The V end lost 7 bases, the J end lost 5 bases, and 19 bases lay between the germline ends. Germline CDR1 is SEHNR and CDR2 is FQNEAQ (reference sequence). The CDR3 loop is CASTWRGHTGDTQYF. The CDR3 region has the DNA TGTGCCAGCACCTGGAGGGGGCACACAGGAGATACGCAGTATTTT.

There are a few counts of this clonotype. The V call is TRBV12-3 or TRBV12-4, the J call TRBJ1-3, with D hard to call. V shed 4 bases and J shed 3 bases, with 13 bases lying between them. CDR3 length: 15 residues. DNA of the CDR3: TGTGCCAGCAGTTACTCTCACAGAGATGGAAACACCATATATTTT. Its translation is CASSYSHRDGNTIYF.

This clonotype has only a few counts. V gene TRBV4-1 combines with J gene TRBJ2-1; D not resolved. This CDR3 is 14 amino acids long. Per germline, CDR1 MGHRA and CDR2 YSYEKL. V lost 1 base and J 3 bases, leaving 7 bases between the germline ends. The CDR3 nucleotides read TGCGCCAGCAGCCAAGCGGAGTTCTACAATGAGCAGTTCTTC. This translates into CASSQAEFYNEQFF.

This clonotype was observed a few times. V is TRBV12-3 or TRBV12-4 and J is TRBJ2-2; D may be TRBD1 (7 bases). Trimming pared 1 base from V and 5 bases from J, leaving 11 bases between. The CDR3 is 15 amino acids. The CDR3 sequence: CASSLETGRTGELFF. In nucleotides, the CDR3 is TGTGCCAGCAGTTTAGAGACAGGGAGGACCGGGGAGCTGTTTTTT.

Of note for this clonotype: An end of the junction does not agree with germline; a read error may underlie this. V and J are TRBV5-1 and TRBJ1-2; 7 nucleotides agree with TRBD1. The CDR3 loop spans 13 amino acids. Germline CDR1 is SGHRS and CDR2 is YFSETQ. The CDR3 here is CASRLDRNYGYTF. CDR3 coding DNA: TGCGCCAGCAGATTGGACAGGAACTATGGCTACACCTTC.

The chain links TRBV6-5 to TRBJ2-1, with 9 bases matching TRBD2. The CDR3 runs 13 residues. Germline-derived CDR1 and CDR2 are MNHEY and SVGAGI. V lost 8 bases to trimming and J lost 8 bases; unmatched junction nucleotides: 7. CDR3 bases: TGTGCCAGCCGATTAGCGGGAGACGATGAGCAGTTCTTC. Protein product: CASRLAGDDEQFF.

This clonotype occurred a few times. The chain employs TRBV12-3 or TRBV12-4 and TRBJ2-3; 8 positions match TRBD1. This CDR3 has 17 residues. Unmatched junction bases numbered 13, after V lost 6 bases and J lost 2 bases. The CDR3 nucleotides are TGTGCCAGCAGCCCAGAGGCTCCGACAGGGGCCACAGATACGCAGTATTTT. Translated: CASSPEAPTGATDTQYF.

The chain joins TRBV9 to TRBJ1-1, with 9 bases lining up with TRBD1. CDR1 is SGDLS, CDR2 YYNGEE, per germline. Losses at the gene ends were 4 bases for V and 0 bases for J; bases not matched to a gene: 13. This CDR3 has 18 residues. Written as DNA, the CDR3 is TGTGCCAGCAGCCCCGCCCCCCCGGACAGGGGTTTGAACACTGAAGCTTTCTTT. Encoded protein: CASSPAPPDRGLNTEAFF.

The rearrangement joins TRBV5-6 to TRBJ2-7, with 7 bases identical to TRBD1. J lost 3 bases, V lost 2 bases, and 11 bases had no gene match. CDR3 length: 16 residues. Per the germline V gene, CDR1 is SGHDT and CDR2 is YYEEEE. CDR3 amino acids: CASSFFGTGQIYEQYF. DNA for the CDR3: TGTGCCAGCAGCTTTTTCGGTACGGGACAGATCTACGAGCAGTACTTC.